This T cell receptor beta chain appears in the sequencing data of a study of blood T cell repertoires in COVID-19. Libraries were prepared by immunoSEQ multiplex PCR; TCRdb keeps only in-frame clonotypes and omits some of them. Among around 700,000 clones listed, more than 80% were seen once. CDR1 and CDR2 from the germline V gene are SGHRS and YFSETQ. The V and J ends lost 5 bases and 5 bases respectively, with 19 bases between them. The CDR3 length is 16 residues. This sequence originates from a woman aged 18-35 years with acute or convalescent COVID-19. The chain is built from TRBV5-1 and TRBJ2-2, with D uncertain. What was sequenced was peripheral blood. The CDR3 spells CASRQPGVDQTGELFF. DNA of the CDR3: TGCGCCAGCAGGCAGCCCGGAGTTGACCAAACCGGGGAGCTGTTTTTT.